This TCR beta chain was identified in a study of a mutant IDH1 vaccine in newly diagnosed glioma. About the research overall: Treated patients were roughly 60% male, roughly 38% female, mean age around 40 years.

Sequencing was performed with immunoSEQ multiplex PCR; in TCRdb, only in-frame clones are kept and a portion is missing. The top ten clones hold approximately 4.2% of a sample with around 52,000 clones, around 89% of them seen once. The time point: week 5, during vaccination. Every single dose of the vaccine, 300 ug of mutant IDH1 20-mer peptide, came with topical imiquimod. Donors had new IDH1-mutant astrocytomas of WHO grade 3 or 4 (ATRX-lost). Turning to this clone: Its antigen is unknown.

The ends were cut back, 0 bases at V and 3 bases at J, with 9 bases in the middle. The CDR3 is 15 residues long. Germline V lookup: CDR1 SGHRS, CDR2 YFSETQ. The V call is TRBV5-1, the J call TRBJ1-4; TRBD1 might be the D (6 bases). Sequences were derived from PBMCs, sampled from a glioma patient whose treatment included an IDH1 peptide vaccine. The TCR originated in a woman between 35 and 50 years old with glioma. In DNA form, the CDR3 reads TGCGCCAGCAGCTTGGGGGGGGCGCCTAATGAAAAACTGTTTTTT. Its protein product is CASSLGGAPNEKLFF.